This TCR beta chain was identified during a study of shared clonotypes between healthy human individuals. Study details: CD4 naive and memory got three plates each, CD8 naive two, CD8 memory one.

Germline V gene lookup returns CDR1 SGHNT and CDR2 YENEEA. The CDR3 spans 16 residues. The trim removed 5 bases at V and 0 bases at J, leaving 3 bases unmatched. About this clone itself: This same CDR3 is encoded by further DNA sequences in the sample.

When replicate PCRs were run on sorted subsets, they used about 200 ng DNA, 30,000 to 35,000 T cell genomes. Generated by immunoSEQ multiplex PCR, the TCRdb table keeps only in-frame clones and is missing some. The table shows around 940,000 clones, with around 80% occurring only once. Donation came from healthy HIV-negative adults that had no recent acute infections or vaccinations. The chain is built from TRBV11-3 and TRBJ2-3; TRBD2 aligns across 12 bases. What was sequenced was memory CD4+ T cells sorted from blood. Noted subset: CD45RA-negative fraction. The sequence derives from a man between 18 and 29 years old in good health. This CDR3 is CASSPGTSGSTDTQYF. DNA for the CDR3: TGTGCCAGCAGCCCAGGGACTAGCGGGAGCACAGATACGCAGTATTTT. The full variable domain, completed using reference TRBV11-3 and TRBJ2-3, is EAGVVQSPRYKIIEKKQPVAFWCNPISGHNTLYWYLQNLGQGPELLIRYENEEAVDDSQLPKDRFSAERLKGVDSTLKIQPAELGDSAVYLCASSPGTSGSTDTQYFGPGTRLTVL.